This TCR beta chain was profiled in a study of T cell repertoires in cytomegalovirus infection. TCRdb processed the reads anew with MiXCR; each CDR3 protein has one entry. Seen here are tens of thousands of distinct CDR3 sequences, 20% to 30% observed once, and the top ten hold roughly 50%. This CDR3 region has 13 residues. The germline V gene has CDR1 KGHSH and CDR2 LQKENI. V shed 4 bases, J shed 6 bases, and the junction held 4 bases outside the gene matches. With regard to this clonotype: No antigen is known for it.

V is TRBV18 and J is TRBJ1-2; 8 positions match TRBD1. The sequencing used CD8+ T cells from cultured PBMCs, collected from culture after CMV antigen stimulation. The source of this sequence is a human donor in good health (CMV status not recorded). Some clones in this sample may be carry-over from other donors' samples. The CDR3 sequence: CASSRDRSDGYTF. The DNA of the CDR3 is TGTGCCAGCTCACGGGACAGGTCGGATGGCTACACCTTC.